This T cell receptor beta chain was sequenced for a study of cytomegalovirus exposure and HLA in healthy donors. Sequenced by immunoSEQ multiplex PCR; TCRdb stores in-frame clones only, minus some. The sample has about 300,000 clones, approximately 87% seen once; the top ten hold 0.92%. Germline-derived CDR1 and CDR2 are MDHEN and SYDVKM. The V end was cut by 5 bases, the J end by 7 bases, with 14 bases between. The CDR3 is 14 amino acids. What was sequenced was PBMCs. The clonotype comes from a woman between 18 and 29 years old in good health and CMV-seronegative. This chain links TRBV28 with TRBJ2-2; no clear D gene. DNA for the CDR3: TGTGCCAGCAGTCCATCTCGCTTGAGCGGGGAGCTGTTTTTT. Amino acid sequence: CASSPSRLSGELFF.